This T cell receptor beta chain was identified during a study of T cell changes during pregnancy in multiple sclerosis. V was pared by 2 bases and J by 2 bases, with 12 bases between. Germline V gene lookup returns CDR1 MDHEN and CDR2 SYDVKM. This CDR3 is built from 15 residues. The protocol was immunoSEQ multiplex PCR, while the TCRdb copy is restricted to in-frame clones and leaves out a portion. The sample comprises more than 35,000 clones, roughly 89% of which are singletons, and about 0.72% rests with the top ten. Material: CD4+ T cells from peripheral blood mononuclear cells, obtained after pregnancy. The chain links TRBV28 to TRBJ1-2; the D gene is possibly TRBD1 (6 bases). The sequence was obtained from a female donor in good health, enrolled as a control in a pregnancy study. The CDR3 coding sequence is TGTGCCAGCAGTTTAAATCGACAGGTCAACTATGGCTACACCTTC. It is translated as CASSLNRQVNYGYTF.